Listed below are T cell receptor beta chains from one sample, sequenced in a study of blood T cell repertoires in COVID-19. Generated by immunoSEQ multiplex PCR, the TCRdb table keeps only in-frame clones and is missing some. The sample consists of hundreds of thousands of clones, around 87% of them appearing once. The sample comprised PBMCs or T cells enriched from blood (not recorded which). These receptors originate from a man aged 40-49 years in a cohort exposed to, infected with or recovered from COVID-19 (not recorded which). The CDR3 runs from the conserved cysteine through the conserved F or W. Fields, in order: J gene, V gene, clone size, D gene, CDR3 protein, CDR3 DNA. A D gene is named only where the DNA matches it firmly. Where a row states a size, it is once, few, many or the class of an expanded clone; other rows omit it.

>TRBJ2-5|TRBV18|-|TRBD2
CASSPRLAGGPMTETQYF
TGTGCCAGCTCACCTCGACTAGCGGGAGGTCCAATGACAGAGACCCAGTACTTC
>TRBJ1-6|TRBV30|few|TRBD1
CAWRIPGTGNYNSPLHF
TGTGCCTGGAGAATCCCCGGGACAGGGAATTATAATTCACCCCTCCACTTT
>TRBJ1-1|TRBV30|-|-
CAWRGGGTEAFF
TGTGCCTGGCGAGGGGGGGGGACTGAAGCTTTCTTT
>TRBJ1-1|TRBV28|-|-
CASSDYPGQTNTEAFF
TGTGCCAGCAGTGACTATCCGGGACAAACGAACACTGAAGCTTTCTTT
>TRBJ2-1|TRBV5-1|-|-
CASSSQDEQFF
TGCGCCAGCAGCTCGCAGGATGAGCAGTTCTTC
>TRBJ1-4|TRBV4-1|-|TRBD1
CASSRPQGVPNEKLFF
TGCGCCAGCAGCCGACCACAGGGGGTCCCTAATGAAAAACTGTTTTTT
>TRBJ1-5|TRBV18|few|-
CASSPDGINQPQHF
TGTGCCAGCTCCCCTGACGGGATCAATCAGCCCCAGCATTTT
>TRBJ2-7|TRBV11-2|-|TRBD2
CASSLGLAGGEQYF
TGTGCCAGCAGCTTAGGACTAGCGGGTGGCGAGCAGTACTTC
>TRBJ2-2|TRBV12-5|-|-
CASGLEGSGELFF
TGTGCTAGTGGTTTGGAGGGGTCCGGGGAGCTGTTTTTT
>TRBJ2-1|TRBV29-1|-|-
CSVEGRLAYNEQFF
TGCAGCGTTGAAGGGCGGCTAGCCTACAATGAGCAGTTCTTC
>TRBJ1-1|TRBV28|-|-
CASMAGAEAFF
TGTGCCAGCATGGCGGGGGCTGAAGCTTTCTTT
>TRBJ2-7|TRBV30|-|TRBD2
CAWGTSGAYEQYF
TGTGCCTGGGGGACTAGCGGGGCCTACGAGCAGTACTTC
>TRBJ2-1|TRBV18|-|TRBD2
CASSPDSGLEFF
TGTGCCAGCTCACCAGATAGCGGGCTTGAGTTCTTC
>TRBJ2-7|TRBV20-1|-|-
CSASGLTYEQYF
TGCAGTGCTAGTGGGCTTACCTACGAGCAGTACTTC
>TRBJ2-5|TRBV30|-|-
CAWSGEETQYF
TGTGCCTGGAGTGGAGAGGAGACCCAGTACTTC
>TRBJ2-4|TRBV19|-|-
CASSIPPTWGGLAKNIQYF
TGTGCCAGTAGTATCCCGCCAACATGGGGAGGACTAGCCAAAAACATTCAGTACTTC
>TRBJ2-1|TRBV11-2|-|-
CASIRELLDNEQFF
TGTGCCAGCATCCGGGAGTTGTTGGATAATGAGCAGTTCTTC
>TRBJ2-3|TRBV18|-|TRBD1
CASSLGQGADTQYF
TGTGCCAGCTCACTCGGACAGGGGGCAGATACGCAGTATTTT
>TRBJ2-7|TRBV28|-|TRBD2
CASSFLNPGGHEQYF
TGTGCCAGCAGTTTTCTGAACCCGGGGGGACACGAGCAGTACTTC
>TRBJ2-6|TRBV7-3|-|TRBD1
CASSPGQGVNVLTF
TGTGCCAGCAGCCCTGGACAGGGCGTCAACGTCCTGACTTTC
>TRBJ1-2|TRBV19|-|TRBD1
CASYQTGTGYTF
TGTGCCAGTTACCAGACAGGGACCGGCTACACCTTC
>TRBJ1-1|TRBV10-3|-|-
CAITPGAGNTEAFF
TGTGCCATCACCCCTGGCGCAGGGAATACTGAAGCTTTCTTT
>TRBJ1-2|TRBV5-1|-|TRBD1
CASSKGQGGLDYGYTF
TGCGCCAGCAGCAAGGGACAGGGAGGTTTGGACTATGGCTACACCTTC
>TRBJ2-1|TRBV6-4|-|TRBD2
CASSPGLAGSNEQFF
TGTGCCAGCAGTCCAGGACTAGCGGGGAGCAATGAGCAGTTCTTC
>TRBJ2-5|TRBV7-9|-|TRBD2
CASSSPLAVIQETQYF
TGTGCCAGCAGCTCCCCCCTAGCGGTAATCCAAGAGACCCAGTACTTC
>TRBJ1-1|TRBV28|-|-
CASSPGGGNTEAFF
TGTGCCAGCAGTCCTGGCGGGGGGAACACTGAAGCTTTCTTT
>TRBJ2-3|TRBV28|-|-
CASRLPGTTSTDTQYF
TGTGCCAGCAGGCTACCGGGGACAACTAGCACAGATACGCAGTATTTT
>TRBJ1-3|TRBV28|-|-
CASSLQGWRGNTIYF
TGTGCCAGCAGTTTGCAGGGGTGGAGAGGAAACACCATATATTTT
>TRBJ1-2|TRBV2|-|TRBD1
CASSGTGYSNYGYTF
TGTGCCAGCAGCGGGACAGGTTATTCTAACTATGGCTACACCTTC
>TRBJ1-6|TRBV30|-|TRBD1
CAWSRTGENSPLHF
TGTGCCTGGAGTAGGACAGGAGAAAATTCACCCCTCCACTTT
>TRBJ1-4|TRBV2|once|TRBD1
CASRGDRVSEKLFF
TGTGCCAGCAGGGGAGACAGGGTTAGTGAAAAACTGTTTTTT
>TRBJ2-1|TRBV19|-|-
CASSIGATSPRSSYNEQFF
TGTGCCAGTAGTATAGGGGCGACTAGTCCAAGGAGCTCCTACAATGAGCAGTTCTTC
>TRBJ2-2|TRBV19|once|-
CASNGRNTGELFF
TGTGCCAGTAATGGCAGAAACACCGGGGAGCTGTTTTTT
>TRBJ2-7|TRBV5-3|few|-
CARSLVRGQYF
TGTGCCAGAAGCTTGGTTCGGGGGCAGTACTTC
>TRBJ1-6|TRBV6-1|-|-
CASSEAEARYSPLHF
TGTGCCAGCAGTGAAGCGGAGGCCAGGTATTCACCCCTCCACTTT
>TRBJ2-7|TRBV6-1|-|TRBD1
CASSEPGQGTYEQYF
TGTGCCAGCAGTGAACCGGGACAGGGTACCTACGAGCAGTACTTC
>TRBJ1-2|TRBV30|-|-
CAWSEDTNYGYTF
TGTGCCTGGAGTGAGGACACTAACTATGGCTACACCTTC
>TRBJ1-5|TRBV5-1|-|-
CASRINSNQPQHF
TGCGCCAGCAGAATAAATAGCAATCAGCCCCAGCATTTT
>TRBJ2-5|TRBV25-1|-|TRBD2
CASSDRTSGRETQYF
TGTGCCAGCAGTGACCGGACTAGCGGGAGGGAGACCCAGTACTTC
>TRBJ1-2|TRBV7-9|-|TRBD1
CASSLGDRADGYTF
TGTGCCAGCAGCTTAGGGGACAGGGCTGATGGCTACACCTTC